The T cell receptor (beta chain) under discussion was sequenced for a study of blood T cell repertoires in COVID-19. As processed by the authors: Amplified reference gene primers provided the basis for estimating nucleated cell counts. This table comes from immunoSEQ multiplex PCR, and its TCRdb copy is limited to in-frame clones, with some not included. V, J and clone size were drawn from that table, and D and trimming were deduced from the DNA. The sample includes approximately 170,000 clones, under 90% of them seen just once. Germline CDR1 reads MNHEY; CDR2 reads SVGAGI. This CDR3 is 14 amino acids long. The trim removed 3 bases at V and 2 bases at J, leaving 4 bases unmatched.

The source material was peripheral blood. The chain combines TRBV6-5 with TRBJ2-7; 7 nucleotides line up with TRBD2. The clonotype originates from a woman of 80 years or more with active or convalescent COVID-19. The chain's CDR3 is CASSYVAGAYEQYF. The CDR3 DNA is TGTGCCAGCAGTTATGTTGCGGGGGCCTACGAGCAGTACTTC.